The clone carrying this T cell receptor beta chain was counted only a few times. Its matching antigen is unknown. V lost 0 bases, J lost 3 bases, and 7 bases lay in between. The germline V gene encodes CDR1 SGHRS and CDR2 YFSETQ. The length of the CDR3 is 14 residues. This record belongs to a study of CD8 T cells in ankylosing spondylitis. Findings and caveats of the study: Enrichment of disease-linked clones was reportedly significant in matched ankylosing spondylitis synovial fluid. Characteristic, it appeared, of ankylosing spondylitis blood was a TCR beta motif of roughly eight highly homologous variants. Some of these motif variants have turned up before, in reports on reactive arthritis synovial fluid and blood. As for the disease-linked clones, they showed a CD8+ phenotype and occurred at relatively low frequencies in peripheral blood.

Using quantitative 5'-RACE with molecular barcodes, the authors made TCR beta libraries. TCRdb independently ran MiXCR on the 5' RACE reads; one entry per CDR3 protein. Seen here are hundreds of thousands of distinct CDR3 sequences, 12% observed once, and the top ten hold about 0.5%. What was sequenced was blood, either unsorted or a sorted T cell fraction (not recorded which). This chain joins TRBV5-1 and TRBJ2-1; D is ambiguous. The TCR comes from a male donor with ankylosing spondylitis. CDR3 coding DNA: TGCGCCAGCAGCTTGGGGAACGGCTACAATGAGCAGTTCTTC. Residues: CASSLGNGYNEQFF.